This TCR beta chain originates from a study of T-cell reconstitution after alpha-beta-depleted transplantation in children. Study results and limitations: The authors attributed T-cell counts and diversity one year after transplant mostly to newly produced T cells. In patients about two months after transplant, alpha-beta T cells reportedly arose from several hundred expanded graft clones. From surviving recipient T cells and thymic progenitors came the high day-60 TCRbeta diversity observed in some patients.

This CDR3 is built from 14 residues. V lost 1 base, J lost 2 bases, and 9 bases lay in between. Germline V gene sequence: CDR1 LGHNA, CDR2 YSLEER. Unique molecular identifiers were built into the TCRbeta library. TCRdb recomputed calls from the PCR reads with MiXCR, one row per CDR3 protein. The table records just over 950,000 distinct CDR3 sequences, roughly 29% of them present only once. To note about this clonotype: Its matching antigen is unknown.

The sample here was PBMCs, mostly from graft donor cells, taken 360 days after TCRalphabeta/CD19-depleted stem cell transplant. The chain recombines TRBV4-3 with TRBJ2-7, with D unresolved. This TCR was sampled from a boy younger than two who had a stem cell transplant for SCID, so the T cells may come from the graft donor. CDR3 loop: CASSQGLGTYEQYF. In DNA form, the CDR3 reads TGCGCCAGCAGCCAAGGGCTGGGTACCTACGAGCAGTACTTC.